Shown below are 32 T cell receptor beta chains from a single sample sequenced in a study of shared T cell receptors in the human thymus. The protocol was immunoSEQ multiplex PCR, while the TCRdb copy is restricted to in-frame clones and leaves out a portion. The table lists 700,000 to 750,000 clones, 70% to 90% of them singletons. This sample was also put to use in a study of human thymus T cells.

Sample: thymocytes. Receptors originate from a girl under three years old with a congenital heart defect.

The chain couples TRBV9 to TRBJ2-6, with 7 nucleotides matching TRBD1. After removal of 4 bases from V and 4 bases from J, the junction contained 8 bases not matched to a gene. This CDR3 is 16 amino acids long. The germline gives CDR1 SGDLS, CDR2 YYNGEE. CDR3 sequence reads: CASSLYRGAGANVLTF. The CDR3 DNA reads as TGTGCCAGCAGCTTATACAGGGGAGCGGGGGCCAACGTCCTGACTTTC.

The genes are TRBV18 and TRBJ2-7; the D gene is possibly TRBD2 (6 bases). Germline CDR1 and CDR2: KGHSH and LQKENI. The length of the CDR3 is 14 residues. V shed 5 bases and J shed 2 bases, with 13 bases lying between them. Here the CDR3 reads CASSRGLQTYEQYF. Here the CDR3 DNA reads TGTGCCAGCTCAAGGGGACTCCAGACCTACGAGCAGTACTTC. Variable domain in full (rest from reference TRBV18 and TRBJ2-7): NAGVMQNPRHLVRRRGQEARLRCSPMKGHSHVYWYRQLPEEGLKFMVYLQKENIIDESGMPKERFSAEFPKEGPSILRIQQVVRGDSAAYFCASSRGLQTYEQYFGPGTRLTVT.

J is TRBJ2-7 and V is TRBV7-2; TRBD1 agrees at 9 bases. After removal of 5 bases from V and 2 bases from J, the junction contained 10 bases not matched to a gene. The CDR3 contains 16 residues. Germline V gene lookup returns CDR1 SGHTA and CDR2 FQGNSA. CDR3 DNA sequence: TGTGCCAGCAGCCTTGTACCGGGACAGGGAACCTACGAGCAGTACTTC. Its translation: CASSLVPGQGTYEQYF.

As for this clone: One end of the junction is discordant with germline, which a read error may explain. The CDR3: CAIQRDEAGSGYIF. DNA for the CDR3: TGTGCCATTCAGAGGGACGAGGCGGGGAGCGGCTACATCTTC. This chain joins TRBV10-3 and TRBJ1-2, with a tentative D call TRBD1 (5 bases). CDR1 is ENHRY and CDR2 is SYGVKD in the germline V gene. The CDR3 contains 14 residues.

This rearrangement joins TRBV15 to TRBJ2-2; no clear D gene. Trimming removed 1 base from V and 3 bases from J, with 6 bases in between. There are 14 residues in the CDR3. Germline assignment: CDR1 LNHNV and CDR2 YYDKDF (reference sequence). CDR3 sequence (DNA): TGTGCCACCAGCAGAGGTCCGTACACCGGGGAGCTGTTTTTT. It yields the protein CATSRGPYTGELFF.

The chain joins TRBV28 to TRBJ1-4; D is perhaps TRBD1 (5 bases). The CDR3 consists of 18 residues. The ends were cut back, 2 bases at V and 2 bases at J, with 18 bases in the middle. Germline V CDR1 and CDR2: MDHEN, SYDVKM. The CDR3 DNA is TGTGCCAGCAGTTTAGGGGAAGACAAGGGGTGGACTAATGAAAAACTGTTTTTT. Translation gives CASSLGEDKGWTNEKLFF.

The chain combines TRBV5-8 with TRBJ2-1, with D tentatively TRBD1 (5 bases). Germline V gene lookup returns CDR1 SGHTS and CDR2 YDEGEE. Trimming left V 4 bases short and J 6 bases short, with 8 bases between. The CDR3 loop spans 12 amino acids. The CDR3 reads CASSHQGNEQFF. CDR3 DNA: TGTGCCAGCAGCCATCAGGGCAATGAGCAGTTCTTC.

To note about this clone: The same CDR3 also results from other DNA sequences found in this sample. The rearrangement joins TRBV5-1 to TRBJ1-6, with D possibly TRBD1 on 5 matching bases. Germline CDR1 reads SGHRS; CDR2 reads YFSETQ. V was trimmed by 4 bases and J by 7 bases, leaving 18 bases between them. The CDR3 loop spans 16 amino acids. CDR3 coding DNA: TGCGCCAGCAGCCTGGGAGTGACAGTGGGGAATTCACCCCTCCACTTT. It yields the protein CASSLGVTVGNSPLHF.

This clone is a singleton in its sample. V and J are TRBV28 and TRBJ2-7; 9 nucleotides match TRBD1. The germline V gene has CDR1 MDHEN and CDR2 SYDVKM. The CDR3 contains 16 residues. Trimming cost V 6 bases and J 5 bases; bases outside gene matches: 14. The CDR3 DNA reads TGTGCCAGCAGGCCGACCACGGGACAGGGTCCCCACGAGCAGTACTTC. It encodes CASRPTTGQGPHEQYF.

The chain uses TRBV4-2 and TRBJ1-2, with D unresolved. This CDR3 spans 18 amino acids. The V gene lost 3 bases and the J gene lost 2 bases, with 22 bases spanning the gap. Germline loops: CDR1 LGHNA, CDR2 YNFKEQ. This CDR3 reads CASSHPPAGIGPNYGYTF. CDR3 in DNA: TGTGCCAGCAGCCACCCCCCCGCGGGGATCGGACCGAACTATGGCTACACCTTC.

The CDR3 DNA sequence: TGTGCCACCAGCAGAGGAACCGTCGGGACAGGGGTCGATAATTCACCCCTCCACTTT. This gives the protein CATSRGTVGTGVDNSPLHF. This chain links TRBV15 with TRBJ1-6; 10 nucleotides line up with TRBD1. V dropped 1 base and J dropped 5; count of bases not matched to a gene: 11. Per germline, CDR1 LNHNV and CDR2 YYDKDF (reference sequence). The CDR3 loop spans 19 amino acids. Drawing the rest from reference TRBV15 and TRBJ1-6, the complete variable domain is DAMVIQNPRYQVTQFGKPVTLSCSQTLNHNVMYWYQQKSSQAPKLLFHYYDKDFNNEADTPDNFQSRRPNTSFCFLDIRSPGLGDTAMYLCATSRGTVGTGVDNSPLHFGNGTRLTVT.

The chain uses TRBV7-8 and TRBJ2-3; D gene unclear. The length of the CDR3 is 15 residues. Germline CDR1 SGHVS, CDR2 FQNEAQ. The germline V and J ends were trimmed by 3 bases and 2 bases, with 12 bases remaining between them. CDR3 nucleotides: TGTGCCAGCAGCTTTGGTTCTATTTCCACAGATACGCAGTATTTT. It yields the protein CASSFGSISTDTQYF.

The gene calls are TRBV14 and TRBJ2-7; 7 nucleotides agree with TRBD1. Germline loops: CDR1 SGHDN, CDR2 FVKESK. The CDR3 consists of 16 residues. V dropped 3 bases and J dropped 0; count of bases not matched to a gene: 8. The CDR3 DNA is TGTGCCAGCAGCCACGGACAGGCAAGTGGCTCCTACGAGCAGTACTTC. Its translation: CASSHGQASGSYEQYF.

The V and J genes are TRBV5-6 and TRBJ2-5; D may be TRBD1 (5 bases). The CDR3 loop spans 15 amino acids. V was clipped by 4 bases and J by 4 bases, with 17 bases between them. In germline, CDR1 is SGHDT, CDR2 YYEEEE. The CDR3 DNA reads as TGTGCCAGCAGCCAGGACACACCTTGGAGAGAGACCCAGTACTTC. It is translated as CASSQDTPWRETQYF.

This clone was recorded once. The chain links TRBV28 to TRBJ2-1; D unresolved. CDR3 length: 16 amino acids. Per germline, CDR1 MDHEN and CDR2 SYDVKM. V shed 5 bases and J shed 6 bases, with 20 bases lying between them. CDR3 amino acids: CASSPPGTMVGNEQFF. CDR3 coding DNA: TGTGCCAGCAGTCCCCCCGGCACTATGGTGGGCAATGAGCAGTTCTTC.

The chain couples TRBV5-5 to TRBJ1-1; unclear D gene. V lost 0 bases, J lost 0 bases, and 9 bases lay in between. Looked up from germline, CDR1 is SGHKS and CDR2 is YYEKEE (reference sequence). The CDR3 is 15 amino acids. The CDR3 loop is CASSLVSDMNTEAFF. The CDR3 bases are TGTGCCAGCAGCTTGGTTTCAGACATGAACACTGAAGCTTTCTTT.

V usage is TRBV4-1 and J usage is TRBJ1-6; no definite D call. Trimming shortened V by 3 bases and J by 8 bases, and 14 bases separated the two germline ends. The germline V gene has CDR1 MGHRA and CDR2 YSYEKL. CDR3 length: 15 amino acids. The CDR3 coding sequence is TGCGCCAGCAGCCATAGACCGGGATCCTATTCACCCCTCCACTTT. This gives the protein CASSHRPGSYSPLHF.

The chain combines TRBV5-1 with TRBJ1-2, with 10 bases that match TRBD1. J lost 8 bases, V lost 1 base, and 5 bases had no gene match. This CDR3 contains 14 residues. The germline V gene encodes CDR1 SGHRS and CDR2 YFSETQ. The CDR3 loop reads CASSLYGTGDGYTF. DNA for the CDR3: TGCGCCAGCAGCTTGTACGGGACAGGGGACGGCTACACCTTC.

This clone was seen a few times. The V and J genes are TRBV5-4 and TRBJ2-1; weak D call: TRBD2 (6 bases). This CDR3 has 16 residues. Germline loops: CDR1 SGHNT, CDR2 YYREEE (reference sequence). The V and J ends lost 4 bases and 10 bases respectively, with 24 bases between them. CDR3 nucleotide sequence: TGTGCCAGCAGCCCACACAATCGGCGGGGCTTTGTGGAGCAGTTCTTC. Translated, it gives CASSPHNRRGFVEQFF.

V usage is TRBV4-1 and J usage is TRBJ2-7; 9 bases map to TRBD1. The V segment lost 3 bases and the J segment 1 base; nucleotides outside the gene matches: 13. The CDR3 consists of 18 residues. The germline V gene encodes CDR1 MGHRA and CDR2 YSYEKL. CDR3: CASSHHPRDRVMSYEQYF. Written as DNA, the CDR3 is TGCGCCAGCAGCCATCACCCCCGGGACAGGGTTATGTCCTACGAGCAGTACTTC.

The chain links TRBV10-3 to TRBJ1-5; 8 nucleotides line up with TRBD1. CDR1 is ENHRY and CDR2 is SYGVKD in the germline V gene. CDR3 length equals 18 residues. After removal of 3 bases from V and 6 bases from J, the junction contained 16 bases not matched to a gene. This chain's CDR3 is CAISDPGQGRLAGQPQHF. DNA of the CDR3: TGTGCCATCAGTGACCCCGGACAGGGACGCCTCGCGGGTCAGCCCCAGCATTTT.

The chain combines TRBV6-6 with TRBJ1-1; no clear D gene. Trimming removed 6 bases from V and 3 bases from J, with 17 bases in between. Germline CDR1 is MNHNY and CDR2 is SVGAGI (reference sequence). The CDR3 has 15 amino acids. In DNA form, the CDR3 reads TGTGCCAGCAGCCACTCAATACGAGTTCACACTGAAGCTTTCTTT. It codes for CASSHSIRVHTEAFF.

The rearrangement uses TRBV28 and TRBJ2-7; 10 bases line up with TRBD1. V lost 3 bases to trimming and J lost 5 bases; unmatched junction nucleotides: 4. The CDR3 sequence is 14 residues long. From germline, CDR1 is MDHEN and CDR2 SYDVKM. The CDR3 loop is CASSFLGQGNEQYF. The CDR3 DNA reads as TGTGCCAGCAGTTTTCTGGGACAGGGGAACGAGCAGTACTTC.

The rearrangement links TRBV29-1 to TRBJ1-1, with a tentative D call TRBD1 (6 bases). Trimming removed 4 bases from V and 5 bases from J, with 14 bases in between. Looked up from germline, CDR1 is SQVTM and CDR2 is ANQGSEA. This CDR3 has 13 amino acids. The CDR3 here is CSVAVGGRTEAFF. CDR3 DNA: TGCAGCGTTGCGGTAGGGGGAAGAACTGAAGCTTTCTTT.

This clone appeared a single time. The rearrangement joins TRBV7-9 to TRBJ2-6; D ambiguous. Germline V gene lookup returns CDR1 SEHNR and CDR2 FQNEAQ (reference sequence). This CDR3 spans 16 amino acids. V dropped 0 bases and J dropped 0 bases, with 6 bases sitting between them. The DNA of the CDR3 is TGTGCCAGCAGCTTAGCTGGCAGCTCTGGGGCCAACGTCCTGACTTTC. This encodes CASSLAGSSGANVLTF. Full variable domain (outside the CDR3, taken from reference TRBV7-9 and TRBJ2-6): DTGVSQNPRHKITKRGQNVTFRCDPISEHNRLYWYRQTLGQGPEFLTYFQNEAQLEKSRLLSDRFSAERPKGSFSTLEIQRTEQGDSAMYLCASSLAGSSGANVLTFGAGSRLTVL.

V is TRBV4-1 and J is TRBJ1-5, with D tentatively TRBD1 (6 bases). The length of the CDR3 is 16 residues. Between the trimmed V and J ends, which lost 7 bases and 5 bases, there was a span of 21 bases. Germline V CDR1 and CDR2: MGHRA, YSYEKL. Here the CDR3 reads CASNATAQGWDQPQHF. The CDR3 region has the DNA TGCGCCAGCAACGCTACAGCACAGGGATGGGATCAGCCCCAGCATTTT.

The chain couples TRBV18 to TRBJ1-1, with 8 bases identical to TRBD1. With 6 bases clipped from V and 7 bases from J, the junction kept 10 bases outside the gene matches. This CDR3 comprises 14 residues. From germline, CDR1 is KGHSH and CDR2 LQKENI. CDR3 residues: CASSSRLGQGEAFF. Here the CDR3 DNA reads TGTGCCAGCTCGTCACGATTAGGACAGGGTGAAGCTTTCTTT.

The genes are TRBV19 and TRBJ1-4; perhaps TRBD1 as D (5 bases). Trimming shortened V by 7 bases and J by 3 bases, and 12 bases separated the two germline ends. Per germline, CDR1 LNHDA and CDR2 SQIVND (reference sequence). The CDR3 runs 14 residues. CDR3 nucleotide sequence: TGTGCCAGTACAGGGTTCGCCTCTAATGAAAAACTGTTTTTT. Encoded protein: CASTGFASNEKLFF.

The V gene is TRBV30, the J gene TRBJ1-2; TRBD1 agrees at 9 bases. V gave up 4 bases and J gave up 5 bases; unmatched junction bases: 14. The CDR3 runs 16 residues. The germline gives CDR1 GTSNPN, CDR2 SVGIG (reference sequence). The CDR3 DNA is TGTGCCTGGATGGCAGGAGGGGACAGGGATGAGTATGGCTACACCTTC. This gives the protein CAWMAGGDRDEYGYTF.

The chain has TRBV6-5 and TRBJ2-2; D unresolved. Germline assignment: CDR1 MNHEY and CDR2 SVGAGI. The CDR3 is 14 amino acids. The V end was cut by 6 bases, the J end by 7 bases, with 15 bases between. The CDR3 protein is CASRESSGYGELFF. CDR3 DNA: TGTGCCAGCAGGGAGTCCTCGGGTTACGGGGAGCTGTTTTTT.

The rearrangement links TRBV7-9 to TRBJ2-7; D might be TRBD1 (6 bases). Germline CDR1 and CDR2: SEHNR and FQNEAQ (reference sequence). The V and J ends lost 6 bases and 2 bases respectively, with 17 bases between them. The CDR3 covers 15 residues. The CDR3 nucleotides are TGTGCCAGCAGTTCAACAGGGAATTTTACCTACGAGCAGTACTTC. Its protein is CASSSTGNFTYEQYF.

DNA for the CDR3: TGTGCCAGCAGCTTGGGACGGGATCCCCGCTCCTACAATGAGCAGTTCTTC. Translating gives CASSLGRDPRSYNEQFF. The chain links TRBV5-6 to TRBJ2-1, with D perhaps matching TRBD2 (5 bases). V was pared by 0 bases and J by 0 bases, with 13 bases between. CDR3 length: 17 amino acids. The germline V gene encodes CDR1 SGHDT and CDR2 YYEEEE.